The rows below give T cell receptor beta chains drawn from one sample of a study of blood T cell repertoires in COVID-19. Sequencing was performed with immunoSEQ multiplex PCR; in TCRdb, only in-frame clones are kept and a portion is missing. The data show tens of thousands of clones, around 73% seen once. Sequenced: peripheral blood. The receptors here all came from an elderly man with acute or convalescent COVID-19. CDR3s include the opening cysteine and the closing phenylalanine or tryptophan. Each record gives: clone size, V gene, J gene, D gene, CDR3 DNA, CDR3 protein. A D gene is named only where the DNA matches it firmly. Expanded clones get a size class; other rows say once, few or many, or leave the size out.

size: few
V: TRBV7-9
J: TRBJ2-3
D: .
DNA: TGTGCCAGCAGCTTAGGCCAGGGCAAGACGGATACGCAGTATTTT
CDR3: CASSLGQGKTDTQYF

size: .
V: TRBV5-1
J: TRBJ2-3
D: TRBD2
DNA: TGCGCCAGCAGCTTCGGACTAGCGGGGGCCACAGATACGCAGTATTTT
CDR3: CASSFGLAGATDTQYF

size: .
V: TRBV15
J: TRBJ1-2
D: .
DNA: TGTGCCACCAGCCGACCCCAAAGGGGCTATGGCTACACCTTC
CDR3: CATSRPQRGYGYTF

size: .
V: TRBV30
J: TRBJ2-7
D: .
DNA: TGTGCCTGGAGTGTAGAGAGGGACGAGCAGTACTTC
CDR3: CAWSVERDEQYF

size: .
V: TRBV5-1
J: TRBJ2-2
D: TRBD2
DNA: TGCGCCAGCAGCCCCCGCCAGGCGGGGGGATCCGCGAACACCGGGGAGCTGTTTTTT
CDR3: CASSPRQAGGSANTGELFF

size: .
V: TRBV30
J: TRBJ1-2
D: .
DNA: TGTGCCTGGAGCAACGGTAACTATGGCTACACCTTC
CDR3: CAWSNGNYGYTF

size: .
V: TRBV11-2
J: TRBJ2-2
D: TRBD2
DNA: TGTGCCAGCAGCTATCGGGGGGCGAACACCGGGGAGCTGTTTTTT
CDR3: CASSYRGANTGELFF

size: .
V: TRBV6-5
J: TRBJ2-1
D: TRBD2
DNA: TGTGCCACCAAAGGTCTAGCGGGGGACTACAATGAGCAGTTCTTC
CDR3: CATKGLAGDYNEQFF

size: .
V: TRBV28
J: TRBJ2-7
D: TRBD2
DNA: TGTGCCAGCTGTAGCGGGGGGGCCCACGAGCAGTACTTC
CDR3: CASCSGGAHEQYF

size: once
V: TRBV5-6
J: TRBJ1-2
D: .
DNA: TGTGCCAGCAGCTTGGCCCGGCTTTGGGGCAGATCCTATGGCTACACCTTC
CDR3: CASSLARLWGRSYGYTF

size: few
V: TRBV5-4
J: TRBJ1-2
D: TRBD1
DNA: TGTGCCAGCAGCTTATCCTACCTGACAGGGGGAGTCGGTCATTATGGCTACACCTTC
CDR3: CASSLSYLTGGVGHYGYTF

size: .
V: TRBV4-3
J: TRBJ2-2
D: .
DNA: TGCGCCAGCAGCCAGCCATTGGTGGGCAGGGCTAGCGGGGAGCTGTTTTTT
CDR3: CASSQPLVGRASGELFF

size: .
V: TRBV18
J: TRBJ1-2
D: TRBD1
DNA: TGTGCCAGCTCACGGACAGGGGACTATGGCTACACCTTC
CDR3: CASSRTGDYGYTF

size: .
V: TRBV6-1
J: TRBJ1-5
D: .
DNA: TGTGCCAGCAGTGAAGCCGGCGGATCGAGGCAGCCCCAGCATTTT
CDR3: CASSEAGGSRQPQHF

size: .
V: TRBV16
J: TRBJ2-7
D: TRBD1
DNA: TGTGCCAGCAGCCCCCTGGGACAGGGACGCGAATACGAGCAGTACTTC
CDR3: CASSPLGQGREYEQYF

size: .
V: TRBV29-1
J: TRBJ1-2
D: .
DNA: TGCAGCGTTGTTGACAGGCGCTATGGCTACACCTTC
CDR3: CSVVDRRYGYTF

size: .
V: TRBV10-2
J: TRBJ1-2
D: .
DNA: TGCGCCAGCAGTGAGCAGGCCTCATATGGCTACACCTTC
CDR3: CASSEQASYGYTF

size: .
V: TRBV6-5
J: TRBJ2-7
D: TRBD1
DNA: TGTGCCAGCAGTTACTCGGGGACAGAAGACTACGAGCAGTACTTC
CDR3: CASSYSGTEDYEQYF

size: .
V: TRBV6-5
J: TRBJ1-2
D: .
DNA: TGTGCCAGCAGTTACTGGGGGCTAGATGGCTACACCTTC
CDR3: CASSYWGLDGYTF

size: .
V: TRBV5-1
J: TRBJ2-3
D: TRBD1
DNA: TGCGCCAGCACCTCCGGACAGGGGGCGAGGGATACGCAGTATTTT
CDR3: CASTSGQGARDTQYF

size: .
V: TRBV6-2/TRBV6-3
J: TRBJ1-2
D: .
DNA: TGTGCCAGCAGTTACCCGCAGGGCAATTACCGGAAGATCGGTGGCTACACCTTC
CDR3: CASSYPQGNYRKIGGYTF

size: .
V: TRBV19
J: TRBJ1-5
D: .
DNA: TGTGCCAGTAGTATAGATCGGACAGCTAATCAGCCCCAGCATTTT
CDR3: CASSIDRTANQPQHF

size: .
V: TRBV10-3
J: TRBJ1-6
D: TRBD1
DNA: TGTGCCATCAGGGCGGGGACAGGGAACAATTCACCCCTCCACTTT
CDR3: CAIRAGTGNNSPLHF

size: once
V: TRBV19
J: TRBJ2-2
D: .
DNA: TGTGCCAGTAGTATAGGGGGCTGGGCCTCAGGGCCCGGGGAGCTGTTTTTT
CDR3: CASSIGGWASGPGELFF

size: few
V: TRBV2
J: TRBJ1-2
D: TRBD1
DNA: TGTGCCAGCAGTGGGGACAGCTATGGCTACACCTTC
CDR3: CASSGDSYGYTF

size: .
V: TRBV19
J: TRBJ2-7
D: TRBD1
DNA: TGTGCCAGTAGTACCCCCCCCGGGACAGCTCCCTACGAGCAGTACTTC
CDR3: CASSTPPGTAPYEQYF

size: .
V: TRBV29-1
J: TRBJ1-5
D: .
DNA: TGCAGCGTTGACGGGCCGGGGGGGGATCAGCCCCAGCATTTT
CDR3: CSVDGPGGDQPQHF

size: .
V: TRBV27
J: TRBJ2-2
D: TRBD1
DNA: TGTGCCAGCCACAGGGGCGCCGGCACCGGGGAGCTGTTTTTT
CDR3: CASHRGAGTGELFF

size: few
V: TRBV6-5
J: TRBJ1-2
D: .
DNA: TGTGCCAGCGGGTTCGGAGCTGGTGGCTACACCTTC
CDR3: CASGFGAGGYTF

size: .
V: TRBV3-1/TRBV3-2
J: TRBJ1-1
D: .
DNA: TGTGCCAGCAGCCAAGATCAGGGGCTGAACACTGAAGCTTTCTTT
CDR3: CASSQDQGLNTEAFF

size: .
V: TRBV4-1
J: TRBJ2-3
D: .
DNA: TGCGCCAGCAGCCAAAGGCGGGGAGATACGCAGTATTTT
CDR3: CASSQRRGDTQYF

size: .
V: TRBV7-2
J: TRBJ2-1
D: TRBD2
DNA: TGTGCCAGCAGCCCAGTCTCGAGCGGGGGGCGGTATGAGCAGTTCTTC
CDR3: CASSPVSSGGRYEQFF

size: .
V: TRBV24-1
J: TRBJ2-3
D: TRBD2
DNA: TGTGCCACCAGTGGGACTAGCGTCCGAGATACGCAGTATTTT
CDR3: CATSGTSVRDTQYF

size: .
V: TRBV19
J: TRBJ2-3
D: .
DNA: TGTGCCAGTAGTCCGGGTTCGGATACGCAGTATTTT
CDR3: CASSPGSDTQYF

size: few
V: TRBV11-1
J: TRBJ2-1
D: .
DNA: TGTGCCAGCAGCTTAGGGAGGGTAGCCTCCTACAATGAGCAGTTCTTC
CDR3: CASSLGRVASYNEQFF

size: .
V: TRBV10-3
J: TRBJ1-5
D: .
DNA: TGTGCCATCAGTGAAGGCAGGGGTGGGAATCAGCCCCAGCATTTT
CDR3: CAISEGRGGNQPQHF

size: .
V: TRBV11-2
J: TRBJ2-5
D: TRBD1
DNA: TGTGCCAGCAGCTTACGGACAGGGGATGGAGAGACCCAGTACTTC
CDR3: CASSLRTGDGETQYF

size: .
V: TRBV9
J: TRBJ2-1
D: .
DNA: TGTGCCAGCAGCGCGGATGACAGTTACTCCAATGAGCAGTTCTTC
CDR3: CASSADDSYSNEQFF

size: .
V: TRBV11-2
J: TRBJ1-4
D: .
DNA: TGTGCCAGCAGCCTAGGTCGGGGAAGGCGTACTAATGAAAAACTGTTTTTT
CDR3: CASSLGRGRRTNEKLFF

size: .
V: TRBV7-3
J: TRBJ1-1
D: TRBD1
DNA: TGTGCCAGCAGTGCAGGGGGAGGTACTGAAGCTTTCTTT
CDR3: CASSAGGGTEAFF

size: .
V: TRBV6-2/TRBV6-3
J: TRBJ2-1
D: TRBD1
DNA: TGTGCCAGCAGTTACGGGACAGGGGGTCGTAATGAGCAGTTCTTC
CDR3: CASSYGTGGRNEQFF

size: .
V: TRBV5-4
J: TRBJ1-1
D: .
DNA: TGTGCCAGCAGCACTGGGGGCACTGGGATCACTGAAGCTTTCTTT
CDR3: CASSTGGTGITEAFF

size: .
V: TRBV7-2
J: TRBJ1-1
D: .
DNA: TGTGCCAGCAGCTTCCCGGGGGGCACTGAAGCTTTCTTT
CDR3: CASSFPGGTEAFF

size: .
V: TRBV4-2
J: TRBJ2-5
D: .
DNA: TGTGCCAGCAGCCAAGAAGGACACAGGGGACTGGGGACCCAGTACTTC
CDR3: CASSQEGHRGLGTQYF

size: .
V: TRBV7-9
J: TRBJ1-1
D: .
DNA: TGTGCCAGCAGCGCCTCTGGACAGTTGAACACTGAAGCTTTCTTT
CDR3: CASSASGQLNTEAFF

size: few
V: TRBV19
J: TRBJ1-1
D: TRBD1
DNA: TGTGCCAGTAGTAGAACCCGGACAGGGGGCGGAAAATCGAACACTGAAGCTTTCTTT
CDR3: CASSRTRTGGGKSNTEAFF

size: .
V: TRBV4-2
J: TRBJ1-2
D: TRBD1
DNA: TGTGCCAGCAGCCAAGAGCGGACAGGGGCCTATGGCTACACCTTC
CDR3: CASSQERTGAYGYTF

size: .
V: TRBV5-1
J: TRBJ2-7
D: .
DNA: TGCGCCAGCAGCTTAATACCGGGGGAACGCTACGAGCAGTACTTC
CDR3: CASSLIPGERYEQYF

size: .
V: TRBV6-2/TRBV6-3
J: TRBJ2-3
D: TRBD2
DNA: TGTGCCAGCAGCCGAACTAGCGGGGTTAAGTATTTT
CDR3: CASSRTSGVKYF

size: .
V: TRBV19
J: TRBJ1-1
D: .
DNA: TGTGCCAGTAAAGGGAAGGGGCAAAGCGAAGCTTTCTTT
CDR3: CASKGKGQSEAFF

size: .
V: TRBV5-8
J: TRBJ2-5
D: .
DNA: TGTGCCAGCAGCTTGGCCGGGCGGGGTTCGAGGGAGACCCAGTACTTC
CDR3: CASSLAGRGSRETQYF

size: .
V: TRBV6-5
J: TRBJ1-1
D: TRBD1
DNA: TGTGCCAGCAGTCAGGGGGAGGTGGGCACTGAAGCTTTCTTT
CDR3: CASSQGEVGTEAFF

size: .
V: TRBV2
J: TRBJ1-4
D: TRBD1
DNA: TGTGCCAGCAGTACAGGGGGCTCAACTAATGAAAAACTGTTTTTT
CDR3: CASSTGGSTNEKLFF

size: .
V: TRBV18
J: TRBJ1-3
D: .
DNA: TGTGCCAGCTCACCAAGACGGCAGGTTGTCTCTGGAAACACCATATATTTT
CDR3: CASSPRRQVVSGNTIYF

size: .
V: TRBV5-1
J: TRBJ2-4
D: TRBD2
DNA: TGCGCCAGCAGCTTGGGTGGGAGGGACATTCAGTACTTC
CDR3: CASSLGGRDIQYF

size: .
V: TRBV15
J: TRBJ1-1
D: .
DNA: TGTGCCACCAGCAGGGGGGGTCCTGGGAGCACTGAAGCTTTCTTT
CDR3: CATSRGGPGSTEAFF

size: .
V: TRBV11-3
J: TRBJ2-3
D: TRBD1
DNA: TGTGCCAGCAGCCCCGGACAGGGGGAAACAGATACGCAGTATTTT
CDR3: CASSPGQGETDTQYF

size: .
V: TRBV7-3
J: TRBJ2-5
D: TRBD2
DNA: TGTGCCAGCAGCTCCGGTAGCGGGGAGACCCAGTACTTC
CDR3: CASSSGSGETQYF

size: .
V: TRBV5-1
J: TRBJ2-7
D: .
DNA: TGCGCCAGCGCAATAGGACTTATGACCTACGAGCAGTACTTC
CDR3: CASAIGLMTYEQYF